These 11 T cell receptor beta chains share one sample of origin, sequenced in a study of blood T cell repertoires in COVID-19. The repertoire was sequenced with immunoSEQ multiplex PCR; TCRdb's copy has only in-frame clones and lacks some. Seen here are 43,000 or so clones, almost 85% observed once, and the top ten hold under 25%. The sample was peripheral blood. Receptor source: a woman in her sixties or seventies with acute or convalescent COVID-19.

The sample holds one count of this clone. The V gene is TRBV3-1 (or the pseudogene TRBV3-2), the J gene TRBJ2-3; D is unclear. CDR3 length: 16 residues. Trimming pared 1 base from V and 1 base from J, leaving 12 bases between. CDR1 is LGHDT and CDR2 is YNNKEL in the germline V gene (reference sequence). CDR3 DNA: TGTGCCAGCAGCCAAGTTTTAGAGGCAGGCACAGATACGCAGTATTTT. Residues: CASSQVLEAGTDTQYF.

This chain links TRBV30 with TRBJ1-1; 8 bases align to TRBD1. This CDR3 comprises 14 residues. Looked up from germline, CDR1 is GTSNPN and CDR2 is SVGIG (reference sequence). The ends lost 5 bases at V and 4 bases at J; junction bases unmatched: 9. The CDR3 here is CAWSLRQGITEAFF. The CDR3 DNA is TGTGCCTGGTCGCTTAGACAGGGGATCACTGAAGCTTTCTTT. The full variable domain, completed using reference TRBV30 and TRBJ1-1, is SQTIHQWPATLVQPVGSPLSLECTVEGTSNPNLYWYRQAAGRGLQLLFYSVGIGQISSEVPQNLSASRPQDRQFILSSKKLLLSDSGFYLCAWSLRQGITEAFFGQGTRLTVV.

This sequence joins TRBV30 and TRBJ2-7; D possibly corresponds to TRBD1 (5 bases). The V end lost 2 bases, the J end lost 2 bases, and 13 bases lay between the germline ends. This CDR3 region has 14 residues. Per the germline V gene, CDR1 is GTSNPN and CDR2 is SVGIG (reference sequence). In nucleotides, the CDR3 is TGTGCCTGGAGTTCCAGGGTAAATCCCTACGAGCAGTACTTC. This codes for CAWSSRVNPYEQYF.

The chain recombines TRBV2 with TRBJ1-4; D is uncertain. The CDR3 covers 15 residues. Germline values: CDR1 SNHLY, CDR2 FYNNEI. V was cut by 4 bases and J by 5 bases, with 14 bases left in between. The CDR3 spells CASSGELIGNEKLFF. The CDR3 DNA reads as TGTGCCAGCAGTGGGGAGTTGATTGGGAATGAAAAACTGTTTTTT.

The chain has TRBV4-2 and TRBJ1-5, with D perhaps TRBD1 (6 bases). This CDR3 region has 16 residues. Germline CDR1 is LGHNA and CDR2 is YNFKEQ. V was trimmed by 4 bases and J by 8 bases, leaving 21 bases between them. The CDR3 loop is CASSPSLDRQLKPQHF. The CDR3 nucleotides are TGTGCCAGCAGCCCCTCGTTGGACAGACAACTGAAGCCCCAGCATTTT.

The chain uses TRBV10-1 and TRBJ1-4; TRBD1 is a possible D gene (5 bases). Germline V lookup: CDR1 WNHNN, CDR2 SYGVQD (reference sequence). Trimming removed 3 bases from V and 8 bases from J, with 7 bases in between. The CDR3 runs 12 residues. Written as DNA, the CDR3 is TGCGCCAGCAGTGACGGGGGAGAAAAACTGTTTTTT. Its translation: CASSDGGEKLFF.

This sequence joins TRBV2 and TRBJ2-2; tentatively, D is TRBD2 (5 bases). Trimming shortened V by 6 bases and J by 3 bases, and 5 bases separated the two germline ends. Germline V CDR1 and CDR2: SNHLY, FYNNEI. This CDR3 is 12 amino acids long. The CDR3 region has the DNA TGTGCCAGCAGGAGGGACACCGGGGAGCTGTTTTTT. As protein: CASRRDTGELFF.

The chain joins TRBV7-2 to TRBJ2-3, with TRBD2 matching over 9 bases. The CDR3 totals 16 residues. Germline values: CDR1 SGHTA, CDR2 FQGNSA. Germline trimming cut 0 bases from V and 1 base from J; bases unmatched to any gene: 2. The CDR3 nucleotides read TGTGCCAGCAGCTTAGCGCCTAGCGGGGGCACAGATACGCAGTATTTT. This sequence encodes CASSLAPSGGTDTQYF.

This chain connects TRBV7-9 to TRBJ1-2; tentatively, D is TRBD1 (6 bases). Trimming removed 5 bases from V and 3 bases from J, with 10 bases in between. There are 13 residues in the CDR3. Germline lookup yields CDR1 SEHNR and CDR2 FQNEAQ (reference sequence). Here the CDR3 reads CASSTNRDYGYTF. Here the CDR3 DNA reads TGTGCCAGCAGCACGAACAGGGACTATGGCTACACCTTC.

The chain joins TRBV4-1 to TRBJ2-7, with D possibly matching TRBD2 (7 bases). The CDR3 runs to 17 residues. Germline lookup yields CDR1 MGHRA and CDR2 YSYEKL. Trimming removed 0 bases from V and 5 bases from J, with 20 bases in between. CDR3 in amino acids: CASSQEGAGGPWDEQYF. The CDR3 DNA reads TGCGCCAGCAGCCAAGAGGGAGCCGGGGGGCCTTGGGACGAGCAGTACTTC.

The chain joins TRBV6-5 to TRBJ1-1, with D perhaps matching TRBD1 (5 bases). The CDR3 is made up of 12 amino acids. Trimming took 8 bases from V and 3 from J, leaving 10 bases between them. Germline CDR1 is MNHEY and CDR2 is SVGAGI. The CDR3 nucleotides are TGTGCCAGCGGGCAGGGTGACACTGAAGCTTTCTTT. Translating it yields CASGQGDTEAFF.